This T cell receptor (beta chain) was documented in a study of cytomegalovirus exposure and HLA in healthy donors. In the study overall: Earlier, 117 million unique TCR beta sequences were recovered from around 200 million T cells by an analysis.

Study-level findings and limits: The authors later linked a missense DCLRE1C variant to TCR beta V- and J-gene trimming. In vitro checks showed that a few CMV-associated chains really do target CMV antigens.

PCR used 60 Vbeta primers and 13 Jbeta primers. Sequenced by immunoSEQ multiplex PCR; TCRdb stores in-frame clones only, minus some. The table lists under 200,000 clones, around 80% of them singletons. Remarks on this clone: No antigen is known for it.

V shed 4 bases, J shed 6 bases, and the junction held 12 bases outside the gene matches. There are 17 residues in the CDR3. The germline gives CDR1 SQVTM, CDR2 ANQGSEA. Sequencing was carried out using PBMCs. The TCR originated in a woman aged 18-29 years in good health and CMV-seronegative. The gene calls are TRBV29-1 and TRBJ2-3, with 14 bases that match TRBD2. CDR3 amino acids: CSVARTGLAGVWDTQYF. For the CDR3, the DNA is TGCAGCGTTGCAAGGACGGGACTAGCGGGGGTCTGGGATACGCAGTATTTT.